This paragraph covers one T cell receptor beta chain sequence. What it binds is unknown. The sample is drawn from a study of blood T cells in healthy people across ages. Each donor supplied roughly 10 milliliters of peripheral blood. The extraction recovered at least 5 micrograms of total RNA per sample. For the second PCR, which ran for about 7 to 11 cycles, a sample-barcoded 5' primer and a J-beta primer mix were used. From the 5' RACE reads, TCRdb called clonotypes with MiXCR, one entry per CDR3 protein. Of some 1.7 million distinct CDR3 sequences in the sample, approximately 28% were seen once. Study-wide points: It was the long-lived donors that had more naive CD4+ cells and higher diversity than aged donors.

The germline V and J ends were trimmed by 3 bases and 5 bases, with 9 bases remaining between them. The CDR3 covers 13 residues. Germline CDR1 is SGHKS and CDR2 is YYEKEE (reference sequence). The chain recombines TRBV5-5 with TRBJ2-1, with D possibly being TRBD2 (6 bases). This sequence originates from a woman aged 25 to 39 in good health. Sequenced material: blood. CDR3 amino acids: CASSSGLNNEQFF. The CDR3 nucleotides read TGTGCCAGCAGCTCGGGACTTAACAATGAGCAGTTCTTC. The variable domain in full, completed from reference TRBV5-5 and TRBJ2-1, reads DAGVTQSPTHLIKTRGQQVTLRCSPISGHKSVSWYQQVLGQGPQFIFQYYEKEERGRGNFPDRFSARQFPNYSSELNVNALLLGDSALYLCASSSGLNNEQFFGPGTRLTVL.